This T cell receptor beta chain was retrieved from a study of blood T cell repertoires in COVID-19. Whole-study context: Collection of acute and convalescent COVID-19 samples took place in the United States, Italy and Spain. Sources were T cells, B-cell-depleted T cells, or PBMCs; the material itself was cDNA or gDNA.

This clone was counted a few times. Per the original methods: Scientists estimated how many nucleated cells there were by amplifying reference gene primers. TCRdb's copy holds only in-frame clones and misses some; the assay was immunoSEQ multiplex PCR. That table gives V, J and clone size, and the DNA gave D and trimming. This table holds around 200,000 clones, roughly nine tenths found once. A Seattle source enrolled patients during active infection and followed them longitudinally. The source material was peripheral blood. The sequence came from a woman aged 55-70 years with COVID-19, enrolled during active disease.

CDR3 in DNA: TGTGCCAGCAGTCCACCGGGACAGGGATCTTTTGGCTACACCTTC. Translated: CASSPPGQGSFGYTF. The V and J genes are TRBV28 and TRBJ1-2; TRBD1 aligns across 9 bases. This CDR3 has 15 residues. Germline-derived CDR1 and CDR2 are MDHEN and SYDVKM. V shed 5 bases, J shed 7 bases, and the junction held 11 bases outside the gene matches.